The 21 T cell receptor beta chains listed next were all sequenced from one sample in a study of vaccination and CD4 T cells after COVID-19. No cognate antigen is known for these TCRs. Treatment of the sample: approximately nine-day PBMC culture with coronavirus spike peptide pools or control peptides (ViraFEST assay). Sequenced with the Oncomine TCR Beta short-read assay was DNA taken from cultured CD4+ T cells. Each CDR3 protein is one row after TCRdb ran MiXCR on the PCR reads. Of approximately 19,000 distinct CDR3 sequences listed, 55% to 70% were seen once; the top ten hold 9% to 10%. Sequencing was performed on CD4+ T cells from blood, cultured in vitro, taken after SARS-CoV-2 vaccination. These receptors were collected from a human donor who had recovered from COVID-19.

V and J are TRBV20-1 and TRBJ2-3; D might be TRBD1 or TRBD2, each matching 5 bases. Trimming stripped 6 bases from V and 4 bases from J, with 11 bases between. The CDR3 totals 12 residues. Germline-derived CDR1 and CDR2 are DFQATT and SNEGSKA (reference sequence). CDR3: CSAYRGPDTQYF. DNA for the CDR3: TGCAGTGCCTACCGGGGCCCAGATACGCAGTATTTT.

This clonotype was seen only a few times. This chain connects TRBV20-1 to TRBJ2-3; TRBD2 agrees at 12 bases. The J segment lost 2 bases and the V segment lost 0 bases, leaving 9 bases of the junction unmatched. Germline assignment: CDR1 DFQATT and CDR2 SNEGSKA (reference sequence). CDR3 length: 18 amino acids. The CDR3 sequence is CSARDRATSGRATDTQYF. The DNA of the CDR3 is TGCAGTGCTAGAGATCGCGCGACTAGCGGGAGAGCCACAGATACGCAGTATTTT.

V and J are TRBV20-1 and TRBJ1-6; 9 positions agree with TRBD1. Trimming at V came to 5 bases and at J to 10 bases, leaving 9 bases not matched to a gene. The CDR3 consists of 14 residues. CDR1 is DFQATT and CDR2 is SNEGSKA in the germline V gene (reference sequence). In nucleotides, the CDR3 is TGCAGTGCTCCCACCGGGACAGGGCAATCACCCCTCCACTTT. Its protein is CSAPTGTGQSPLHF.

The gene calls are TRBV11-2 and TRBJ1-1; a possible D gene is TRBD1 (6 bases). Trimming took off 5 bases at V and 0 bases at J, with 16 bases between the two ends. Looked up from germline, CDR1 is SGHAT and CDR2 is FQNNGV. CDR3 length: 16 amino acids. CDR3 DNA sequence: TGTGCCAGCAGCCGGGGCAGGGGACACTTGAACACTGAAGCTTTCTTT. Its translation: CASSRGRGHLNTEAFF.

The chain employs TRBV19 and TRBJ2-3, with 8 bases that match TRBD1. V shed 7 bases and J 3 bases; nucleotides not matched to a gene: 9. This CDR3 has 15 amino acids. Germline V lookup: CDR1 LNHDA, CDR2 SQIVND (reference sequence). The CDR3 protein is CASKEKGQVTDTQYF. Written as DNA, the CDR3 is TGTGCCAGTAAGGAGAAGGGACAGGTGACAGATACGCAGTATTTT.

This clonotype showed up just a few times. The rearrangement joins TRBV11-3 to TRBJ1-1; tentatively, D is TRBD1 (6 bases). From germline, CDR1 is SGHNT and CDR2 YENEEA. The CDR3 contains 14 residues. Trimming stripped 1 base from V and 6 bases from J, with 12 bases between. In DNA, the CDR3 is TGTGCCAGCAGCTTAGGGAACAGGGAGGCTGAAGCTTTCTTT. The encoded protein is CASSLGNREAEAFF. The variable domain in full, completed from reference TRBV11-3 and TRBJ1-1, reads EAGVVQSPRYKIIEKKQPVAFWCNPISGHNTLYWYLQNLGQGPELLIRYENEEAVDDSQLPKDRFSAERLKGVDSTLKIQPAELGDSAVYLCASSLGNREAEAFFGQGTRLTVV.

Only one count was recorded for this clonotype. This chain joins TRBV12-3 or TRBV12-4 and TRBJ1-6; D ambiguous. The CDR3 extends over 13 amino acids. V was cut by 5 bases and J by 6 bases, with 8 bases left in between. CDR3 loop: CASSENSNSPLHF. CDR3 in DNA: TGTGCCAGCAGTGAAAACAGTAATTCACCCCTCCACTTT.

This chain uses TRBV7-2 with TRBJ2-7; 8 bases match TRBD2. The CDR3 spans 15 residues. Per germline, CDR1 SGHTA and CDR2 FQGNSA. The V segment lost 5 bases and the J segment 3 bases; nucleotides outside the gene matches: 9. The CDR3 DNA sequence: TGTGCCAGCAGCCTAAGACCGCGGGGGGTCTACGAGCAGTACTTC. Translation gives CASSLRPRGVYEQYF.

This clonotype was found once. This chain uses TRBV5-6 with TRBJ2-5; no clear D. Germline V gene sequence: CDR1 SGHDT, CDR2 YYEEEE. The CDR3 consists of 14 residues. Trimming took off 0 bases at V and 5 bases at J, with 11 bases between the two ends. In DNA form, the CDR3 reads TGTGCCAGCAGCTTGGCGGGCAGTCGGGAGACCCAGTACTTC. This encodes CASSLAGSRETQYF.

The V and J genes are TRBV20-1 and TRBJ2-1, with unresolved D. In germline, CDR1 is DFQATT, CDR2 SNEGSKA (reference sequence). The ends were cut back, 1 base at V and 8 bases at J, with 9 bases in the middle. CDR3 length: 12 residues. The CDR3 protein is CSARGLLDEQFF. CDR3 DNA sequence: TGCAGTGCTAGAGGACTCTTGGATGAGCAGTTCTTC.

V and J are TRBV28 and TRBJ1-5; TRBD1 is a possible D gene (5 bases). The germline gives CDR1 MDHEN, CDR2 SYDVKM. The CDR3 loop spans 15 amino acids. Trimming pared 4 bases from V and 5 bases from J, leaving 15 bases between. CDR3 sequence reads: CASSYMGGVDQPQHF. DNA for the CDR3: TGTGCCAGCAGTTACATGGGGGGGGTTGATCAGCCCCAGCATTTT.

The rearrangement links TRBV19 to TRBJ1-5; no firm D call. The V gene's germline CDR1 is LNHDA and CDR2 SQIVND (reference sequence). The CDR3 length is 17 residues. Trimming cost V 4 bases and J 4 bases, with 20 bases left between them. This CDR3 reads CASSTSRRSASNQPQHF. The CDR3 region has the DNA TGTGCCAGTAGTACCTCGAGGAGAAGCGCTTCAAATCAGCCCCAGCATTTT.

As for this clonotype: The limits of the CDR3 on the DNA are not certain, so only TCRdb's listed CDR3 is given. The chain carries TRBV7-8 and TRBJ1-6; TRBD1 is the table's D call, not checked against the DNA. The CDR3 comprises 14 residues, both ends counted. The germline V gene has CDR1 SGHVS and CDR2 FQNEAQ. CDR3 in amino acids: CASSFGQGRSPLHF.

The gene calls are TRBV6-1 and TRBJ1-6; 7 nucleotides match TRBD1. V trimming: 7 bases; J trimming: 4 bases; junction bases outside the gene matches: 7. Germline loops: CDR1 MNHNS, CDR2 SASEGT. The CDR3 runs to 15 residues. CDR3 residues: CASTLPGQYNSPLHF. The CDR3, as DNA: TGTGCCAGCACCCTTCCGGGACAGTATAATTCACCCCTCCACTTT.

The DNA for the CDR3 is TGCAGTGCTAGAGTAGGCTCAGACATTCAGTACTTC. Its protein is CSARVGSDIQYF. The rearrangement joins TRBV20-1 to TRBJ2-4; the D is unclear. Germline CDR1 DFQATT, CDR2 SNEGSKA (reference sequence). Deletions cut 1 base from V and 8 bases from J, with 9 bases between. This CDR3 is built from 12 residues.

The chain combines TRBV6-2 or TRBV6-3 with TRBJ1-5; 7 positions agree with TRBD1. This CDR3 is built from 14 residues. V lost 3 bases and J lost 10; bases outside the gene matches: 9. The germline CDR1 and CDR2 sequences are MNHEY and SVGEGT. CDR3 in amino acids: CASSYRQGNRPQHF. CDR3 DNA sequence: TGTGCCAGCAGTTATCGACAGGGAAATCGCCCCCAGCATTTT.

Only one count was recorded for this clonotype. The junction shows a germline mismatch at one end, possibly a read error. V gene TRBV27 combines with J gene TRBJ1-1, with D perhaps TRBD1 (6 bases). The CDR3 covers 13 residues. Germline values: CDR1 MNHEY, CDR2 SMNVEV (reference sequence). CDR3 amino acids: CASSLAWDTEAFF. As DNA, the CDR3 is TGTGCCAGCAGTTTAGCCTGGGACACTGAAGCCTTCTTT.

The chain recombines TRBV7-2 with TRBJ2-5; 11 bases are a match to TRBD2. The CDR3 sequence is 14 residues long. Germline V lookup: CDR1 SGHTA, CDR2 FQGNSA. The ends lost 6 bases at V and 1 base at J; junction bases unmatched: 1. In DNA form, the CDR3 reads TGTGCCAGCAGTACTAGCGGGGGCCAAGAGACCCAGTACTTC. It specifies CASSTSGGQETQYF.

The rearrangement uses TRBV5-6 and TRBJ1-6; TRBD1 aligns across 7 bases. Germline assignment: CDR1 SGHDT and CDR2 YYEEEE. The CDR3 is 14 amino acids. Trimming took 4 bases from V and 3 from J; bases not matched to a gene: 1. The CDR3 nucleotides are TGTGCCAGCAGCCGGGACAGCTATAATTCACCCCTCCACTTT. Translation gives CASSRDSYNSPLHF.

The chain couples TRBV12-5 to TRBJ2-2; TRBD2 aligns across 14 bases. Germline CDR1 is LGHNT and CDR2 is FRNRAP. The CDR3 has 16 residues. The CDR3 is CASRLAGGGNTGELFF. CDR3 nucleotide sequence: TGTGCCAGCCGACTAGCGGGAGGGGGGAACACCGGGGAGCTGTTTTTT.

The rearrangement uses TRBV10-1 and TRBJ2-1; TRBD1 agrees at 9 bases. The germline V gene has CDR1 WNHNN and CDR2 SYGVQD (reference sequence). This CDR3 contains 14 residues. The J segment lost 6 bases and the V segment lost 3 bases, leaving 3 bases of the junction unmatched. CDR3 sequence reads: CASSEWTGANEQFF. In DNA, the CDR3 is TGCGCCAGCAGTGAATGGACAGGGGCCAATGAGCAGTTCTTC.